This T cell receptor (beta chain) emerged from a study of control samples from healthy donors and cancer patients. This table comes from immunoSEQ multiplex PCR, and its TCRdb copy is limited to in-frame clones, with some not included. This table holds about 15,000 clones, approximately 80% found once. This CDR3 has 17 residues. The ends lost 3 bases at V and 3 bases at J; junction bases unmatched: 9. Germline V CDR1 and CDR2: GTSNPN, SVGIG (reference sequence). The rearrangement links TRBV30 to TRBJ1-4, with 11 nucleotides matching TRBD1. The source is a female donor with lung cancer. Material for sequencing was formalin-fixed, paraffin-embedded tissue. Here the CDR3 DNA reads TGTGCCTGGAGGCGTAGGACAGGGGGCTTCGCTAATGAAAAACTGTTTTTT. Protein: CAWRRRTGGFANEKLFF.